This T cell receptor (beta chain) was captured in a study of CD8+ T cells in alopecia areata. RNA extraction was followed by reverse transcription into cDNA, which acted as the sequencing template. TCRdb's table, derived via immunoSEQ multiplex PCR, lists solely in-frame clones and lacks some. Among 90,000 to 100,000 clones listed, 41% were seen once. Broader study findings: Although TCR sharing was seen in mice, sharing across patients was less clear, possibly for HLA-related reasons.

On this clone: Its antigen is not known.

J gave up 1 base and V 1 base, and 3 bases lay outside the gene matches. Germline loops: CDR1 GTSNPN, CDR2 SVGIG (reference sequence). The CDR3 consists of 14 residues. Alopecia areata patients gave lesional scalp punch biopsies and peripheral blood samples. The material sequenced was CD4+ T cells sorted from blood. The clonotype originates from a human donor with alopecia areata. The chain carries TRBV30 and TRBJ2-7; 8 nucleotides align to TRBD1. CDR3 loop: CAWSGQGISYEQYF. CDR3 sequence (DNA): TGTGCCTGGAGTGGACAGGGGATATCCTACGAGCAGTACTTC.